The TCR beta chain described here comes from a study of shared clonotypes between healthy human individuals. On the study more broadly: Each donor's CD4 naive and CD4 memory cells filled three plates apiece, CD8 naive two, and CD8 memory one.

The deep-level immunoSEQ assay was used. For each subset, genomic DNA was distributed in equal portions over several immunoSEQ plates. TCRdb's table, derived via immunoSEQ multiplex PCR, lists solely in-frame clones and lacks some. The sample lists approximately 2,000,000 clones; less than 95% were seen once. V gave up 5 bases and J gave up 0 bases, with 16 bases separating them. The germline V gene encodes CDR1 SGHTA and CDR2 FQGTGA. CDR3 length equals 16 residues. It was into CD45RA+ naive and CD45RA-negative memory subsets that the CD4+ cells were split. The sample taken for sequencing was naive CD4+ T cells from PBMCs. This sample's subset: CD45RA+ positively selected. The chain links TRBV7-3 to TRBJ1-2, with a tentative D call TRBD1 (5 bases). The TCR comes from a man aged 18 to 29 in good health. Some clones in this sample may be carry-over from other donors' samples. DNA for the CDR3: TGTGCCAGCAGCCTTTACCCAGGGCTTGCTAACTATGGCTACACCTTC. Translation: CASSLYPGLANYGYTF.